The source of this T cell receptor beta chain is a study of metastatic and nonmetastatic thyroid tumors. Overall study: Repertoire comparisons spanned blood and tumor or nodule tissue from malignant and benign thyroid patients.

This clone was recorded many times. As handled by the study authors: Differences in CDR3 between clinicopathological groups were drawn on to build a classifier intended to discriminate distant-metastatic papillary thyroid cancer patients. MiXCR reprocessed the PCR reads for TCRdb. The V and J calls and clone size come from TCRdb's table, not from the authors' own analysis. The sample carries approximately 84,000 clones, around 14% recorded once. There were no patients who had received any treatment before thyroid surgery. Trimming cost V 7 bases and J 3 bases, with 9 bases left between them. The CDR3 sequence is 12 residues long. Germline loops: CDR1 LNHDA, CDR2 SQIVND (reference sequence).

The V call is TRBV19, the J call TRBJ1-2; unclear D gene. The TCR was taken from a female donor with papillary thyroid cancer or a benign thyroid nodule (not recorded which). Some clones in this sample may be carry-over from other donors' samples. Sequencing was done on a sample of blood. CDR3 region: CASTQSHYGYTF. CDR3 sequence (DNA): TGTGCCAGTACCCAAAGCCACTATGGCTACACCTTC.